This record covers a single T cell receptor beta chain. Its matching antigen is unknown. Samples with a second dose at about 4 or about 12 weeks were pooled together. This sample is drawn from a study of T cell responses to AZD1222 COVID-19 vaccine. Assay: immunoSEQ multiplex PCR; the TCRdb copy retains only in-frame clones and omits some. The sample shows 45,000 or so clones, approximately 90% of them seen only once. The length of the CDR3 is 14 residues. Germline V gene lookup returns CDR1 LNHDA and CDR2 SQIVND (reference sequence). The V end lost 3 bases, the J end lost 6 bases, and 15 bases lay between the germline ends. Study-level points and caveats: Spike was spanned by vaccine-associated CD4 TCRs, with dominance at 160-218 and 743-854. Clonal diversity may have been underestimated, and the donors were mostly white British, with more females than males. The study identified only six AZD1222 recipients as seropositive at baseline.

This sequence originates from an adult who received the AZD1222 COVID-19 vaccine. The source was peripheral blood, collected 28 days after the second AZD1222 dose. This sequence joins TRBV19 and TRBJ2-7; D may be TRBD1 or TRBD2 (5 bases each). Here the CDR3 reads CASSMPGTPGEQYF. CDR3 in DNA: TGTGCCAGTAGTATGCCGGGGACCCCTGGCGAGCAGTACTTC.